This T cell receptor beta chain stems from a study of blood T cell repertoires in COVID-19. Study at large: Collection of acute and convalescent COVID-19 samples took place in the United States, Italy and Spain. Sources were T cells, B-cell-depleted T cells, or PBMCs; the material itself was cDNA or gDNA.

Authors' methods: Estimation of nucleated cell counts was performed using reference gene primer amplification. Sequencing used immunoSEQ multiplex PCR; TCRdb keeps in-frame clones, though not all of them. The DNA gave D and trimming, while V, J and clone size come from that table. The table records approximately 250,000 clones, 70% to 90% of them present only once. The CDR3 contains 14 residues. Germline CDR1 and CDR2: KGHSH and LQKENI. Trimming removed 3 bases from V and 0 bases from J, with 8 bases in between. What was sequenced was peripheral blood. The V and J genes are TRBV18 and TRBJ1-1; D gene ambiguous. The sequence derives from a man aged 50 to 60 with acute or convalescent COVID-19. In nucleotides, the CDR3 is TGTGCCAGCTCACCGAAGCTTCTGAACACTGAAGCTTTCTTT. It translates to CASSPKLLNTEAFF.